The source of this TCR beta chain is a study of blood T cells in healthy people across ages. Study-wide results and limits: Reliance upon unsorted PBMCs precluded definitive naive versus antigen-experienced comparison. The recorded TCR beta diversity per million T cells decreased in a roughly linear manner with age.

Comments on this clonotype: As yet, its antigen is unknown.

With V trimmed by 7 bases and J by 1 base, 9 bases remained unmatched. The CDR3 covers 16 residues. CDR1 and CDR2 from the germline V gene are SEHNR and FQNEAQ (reference sequence). PCR was performed a second time for about 7 to 12 cycles using a sample-barcoded 5' primer and a J-beta primer mix. TCRdb itself ran the 5' RACE reads through MiXCR, one entry per CDR3 protein. Here the sample spans about 1 million distinct CDR3 sequences, 35% to 50% being singletons. The chain is built from TRBV7-9 and TRBJ1-1; 10 bases fit TRBD1. Sequences were obtained from blood. This receptor was taken from a woman aged 55-75 years in good health. CDR3: CASNQDRGRSNTEAFF. The CDR3 nucleotides are TGTGCCAGCAACCAAGACAGGGGGCGATCGAACACTGAAGCTTTCTTT.